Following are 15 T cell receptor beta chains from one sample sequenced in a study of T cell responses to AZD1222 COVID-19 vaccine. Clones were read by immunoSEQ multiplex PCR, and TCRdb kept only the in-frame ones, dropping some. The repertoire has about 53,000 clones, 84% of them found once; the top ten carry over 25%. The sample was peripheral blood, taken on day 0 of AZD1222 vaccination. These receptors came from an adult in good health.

The DNA of the CDR3 is TGTGCCAGCACCGCTCAGGGCGGGGACTACGAGCAGTACTTC. It yields the protein CASTAQGGDYEQYF. This chain uses TRBV7-2 with TRBJ2-7; tentatively, D is TRBD2 (6 bases). V gave up 7 bases and J gave up 3 bases, with 16 bases separating them. The germline V gene encodes CDR1 SGHTA and CDR2 FQGNSA. CDR3 length: 14 residues. Full variable domain (missing parts from reference TRBV7-2 and TRBJ2-7): GAGVSQSPSNKVTEKGKDVELRCDPISGHTALYWYRQSLGQGLEFLIYFQGNSAPDKSGLPSDRFSAERTGGSVSTLTIQRTQQEDSAVYLCASTAQGGDYEQYFGPGTRLTVT.

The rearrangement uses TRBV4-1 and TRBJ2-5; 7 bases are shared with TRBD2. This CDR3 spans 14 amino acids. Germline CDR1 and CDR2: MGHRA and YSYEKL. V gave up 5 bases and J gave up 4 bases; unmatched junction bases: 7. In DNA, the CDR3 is TGCGCCAGCAGCAAATGGGGAGGGCGAGAGACCCAGTACTTC. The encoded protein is CASSKWGGRETQYF.

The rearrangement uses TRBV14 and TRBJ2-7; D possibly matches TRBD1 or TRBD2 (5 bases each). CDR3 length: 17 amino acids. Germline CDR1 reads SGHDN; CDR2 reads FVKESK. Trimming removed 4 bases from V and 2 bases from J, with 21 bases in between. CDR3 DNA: TGTGCCAGCAGCCCAAAGGGTGGGTGGGACCAGACCTACGAGCAGTACTTC. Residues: CASSPKGGWDQTYEQYF. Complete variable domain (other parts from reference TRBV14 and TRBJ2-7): EAGVTQFPSHSVIEKGQTVTLRCDPISGHDNLYWYRRVMGKEIKFLLHFVKESKQDESGMPNNRFLAERTGGTYSTLKVQPAELEDSGVYFCASSPKGGWDQTYEQYFGPGTRLTVT.

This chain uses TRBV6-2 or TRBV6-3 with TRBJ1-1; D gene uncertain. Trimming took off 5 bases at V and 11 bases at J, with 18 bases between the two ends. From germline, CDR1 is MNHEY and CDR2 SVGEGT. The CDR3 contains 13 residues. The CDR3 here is CASSQTGVQIAFF. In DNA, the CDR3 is TGTGCCAGCAGTCAAACGGGAGTACAGATCGCTTTCTTT.

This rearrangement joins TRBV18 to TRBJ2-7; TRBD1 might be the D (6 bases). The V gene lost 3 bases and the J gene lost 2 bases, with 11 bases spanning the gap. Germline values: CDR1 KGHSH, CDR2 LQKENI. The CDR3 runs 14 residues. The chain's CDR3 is CASSPRQGTYEQYF. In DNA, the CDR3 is TGTGCCAGCTCACCGAGGCAGGGGACCTACGAGCAGTACTTC.

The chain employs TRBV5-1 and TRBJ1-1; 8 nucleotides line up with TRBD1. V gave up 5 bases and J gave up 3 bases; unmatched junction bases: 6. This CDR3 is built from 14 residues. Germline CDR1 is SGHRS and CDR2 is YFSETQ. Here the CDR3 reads CASRGTTGDTEAFF. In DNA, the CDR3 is TGCGCCAGCAGGGGGACGACAGGGGACACTGAAGCTTTCTTT.

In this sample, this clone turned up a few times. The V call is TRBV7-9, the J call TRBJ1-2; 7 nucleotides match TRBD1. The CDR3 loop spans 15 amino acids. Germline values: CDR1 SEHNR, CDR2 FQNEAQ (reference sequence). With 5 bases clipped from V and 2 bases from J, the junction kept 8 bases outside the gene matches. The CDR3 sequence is CASSTGTARNYGYTF. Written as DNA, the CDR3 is TGTGCCAGCAGCACCGGGACAGCGAGAAACTATGGCTACACCTTC.

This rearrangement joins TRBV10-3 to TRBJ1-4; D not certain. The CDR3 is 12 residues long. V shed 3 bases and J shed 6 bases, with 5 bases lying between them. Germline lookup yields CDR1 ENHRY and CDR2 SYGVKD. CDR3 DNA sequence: TGTGCCATCAGTGATCCGGATGAAAAACTGTTTTTT. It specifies CAISDPDEKLFF.

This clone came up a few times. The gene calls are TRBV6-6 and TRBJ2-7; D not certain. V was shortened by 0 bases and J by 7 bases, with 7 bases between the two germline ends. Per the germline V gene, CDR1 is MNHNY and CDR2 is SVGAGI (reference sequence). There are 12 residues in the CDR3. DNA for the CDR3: TGTGCCAGCAGTTACTCCGTTGCTGAGCAGTACTTC. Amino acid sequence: CASSYSVAEQYF.

The DNA of the CDR3 is TGTGCCAGCAGTCCCCTTGCAACTAATGAAAAACTGTTTTTT. This encodes CASSPLATNEKLFF. The chain couples TRBV6-5 to TRBJ1-4; D gene uncertain. Germline V CDR1 and CDR2: MNHEY, SVGAGI. Between the trimmed V and J ends, which lost 5 bases and 0 bases, there was a span of 7 bases. The CDR3 spans 14 residues.

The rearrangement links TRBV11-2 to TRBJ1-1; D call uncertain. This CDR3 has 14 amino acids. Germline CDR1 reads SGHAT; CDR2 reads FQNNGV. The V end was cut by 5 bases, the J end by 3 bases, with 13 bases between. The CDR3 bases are TGTGCCAGCAGCGTAACCTGGGTCGACACTGAAGCTTTCTTT. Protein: CASSVTWVDTEAFF.

The CDR3 coding sequence is TGTGCCAGCAGCTCGGACAGGGGGAGCAATCAGCCCCAGCATTTT. It codes for CASSSDRGSNQPQHF. V gene TRBV6-5 combines with J gene TRBJ1-5, with 10 bases that match TRBD1. The CDR3 has 15 amino acids. The germline V gene has CDR1 MNHEY and CDR2 SVGAGI. V lost 6 bases and J lost 1; bases outside the gene matches: 3.

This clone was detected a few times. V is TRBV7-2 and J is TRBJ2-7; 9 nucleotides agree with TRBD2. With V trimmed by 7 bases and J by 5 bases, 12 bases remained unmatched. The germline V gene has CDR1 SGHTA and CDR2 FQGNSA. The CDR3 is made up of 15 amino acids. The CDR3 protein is CASTVTSGLLHEQYF. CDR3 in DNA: TGTGCCAGCACCGTGACTAGCGGTCTCCTCCACGAGCAGTACTTC. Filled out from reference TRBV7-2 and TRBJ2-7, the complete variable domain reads GAGVSQSPSNKVTEKGKDVELRCDPISGHTALYWYRQSLGQGLEFLIYFQGNSAPDKSGLPSDRFSAERTGGSVSTLTIQRTQQEDSAVYLCASTVTSGLLHEQYFGPGTRLTVT.

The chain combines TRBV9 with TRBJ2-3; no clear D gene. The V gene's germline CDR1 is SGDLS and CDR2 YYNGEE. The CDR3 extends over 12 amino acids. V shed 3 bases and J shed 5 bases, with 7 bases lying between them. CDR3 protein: CASSAFIDTQYF. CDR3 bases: TGTGCCAGCAGCGCCTTCATAGATACGCAGTATTTT.

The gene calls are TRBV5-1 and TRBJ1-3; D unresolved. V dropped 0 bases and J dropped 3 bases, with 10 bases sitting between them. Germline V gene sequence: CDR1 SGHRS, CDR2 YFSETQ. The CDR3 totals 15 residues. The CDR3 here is CASSLDGLSGNTIYF. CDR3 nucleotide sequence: TGCGCCAGCAGCTTGGATGGGTTAAGTGGAAACACCATATATTTT. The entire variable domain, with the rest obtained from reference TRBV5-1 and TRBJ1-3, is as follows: KAGVTQTPRYLIKTRGQQVTLSCSPISGHRSVSWYQQTPGQGLQFLFEYFSETQRNKGNFPGRFSGRQFSNSRSEMNVSTLELGDSALYLCASSLDGLSGNTIYFGEGSWLTVV.